The 18 T cell receptor beta chains given below trace back to one sample, sequenced in a study of blood T cell repertoires in COVID-19. The method was immunoSEQ multiplex PCR; TCRdb's version includes in-frame clones alone and lacks a portion of them. Among roughly 52,000 clones listed, roughly four fifths were seen once. Sequencing was performed on peripheral blood. The receptor source for this set is a man of 80 years or more with COVID-19, enrolled during active disease.

V usage is TRBV9 and J usage is TRBJ1-1; D might be TRBD1 (5 bases). The CDR3 length is 15 residues. Germline assignment: CDR1 SGDLS and CDR2 YYNGEE. V was cut by 4 bases and J by 6 bases, with 19 bases left in between. The CDR3 reads CASSPRGGGAAEAFF. As DNA, the CDR3 is TGTGCCAGCAGCCCCCGCGGTGGAGGGGCCGCTGAAGCTTTCTTT.

The chain recombines TRBV3-1 (or the pseudogene TRBV3-2) with TRBJ2-7, with 9 nucleotides matching TRBD1. CDR1 LGHDT and CDR2 YNNKEL come from the germline V gene (reference sequence). J gave up 2 bases and V 1 base, and 18 bases lay outside the gene matches. This CDR3 region has 20 residues. The CDR3 reads CASSQGPLGQGIKVTYEQYV. CDR3 in DNA: TGTGCCAGCAGCCAAGGCCCTTTGGGACAGGGTATTAAGGTGACCTACGAGCAGTACGTC.

The CDR3 here is CAAWRGGPSSYEQYV. The CDR3, as DNA: TGTGCCGCCTGGAGGGGTGGGCCCAGCTCCTACGAGCAGTACGTC. This sequence joins TRBV30 and TRBJ2-7; D might be TRBD2 (6 bases). Germline V gives CDR1 GTSNPN, CDR2 SVGIG (reference sequence). The CDR3 covers 15 residues. V lost 8 bases and J 0 bases, leaving 20 bases between the germline ends.

This chain joins TRBV19 and TRBJ1-1, with a possible D match to TRBD1 (5 bases). Germline V gives CDR1 LNHDA, CDR2 SQIVND (reference sequence). This CDR3 comprises 15 residues. Trimming pared 3 bases from V and 4 bases from J, leaving 15 bases between. In DNA form, the CDR3 reads TGTGCCAGTAGTATGCTTTCTCAGGGTCTCACTGAAGCTTTCTTT. Protein: CASSMLSQGLTEAFF. Full variable domain (missing parts from reference TRBV19 and TRBJ1-1): DGGITQSPKYLFRKEGQNVTLSCEQNLNHDAMYWYRQDPGQGLRLIYYSQIVNDFQKGDIAEGYSVSREKKESFPLTVTSAQKNPTAFYLCASSMLSQGLTEAFFGQGTRLTVV.

V usage is TRBV5-4 and J usage is TRBJ2-6; TRBD2 matches at 10 bases. Unmatched junction bases numbered 4, after V lost 4 bases and J lost 0 bases. This CDR3 contains 17 residues. Germline CDR1 reads SGHNT; CDR2 reads YYREEE (reference sequence). This CDR3 is CASSPTSGPSGANVLTF. In nucleotides, the CDR3 is TGTGCCAGCAGCCCGACTAGCGGGCCCTCTGGGGCCAACGTCCTGACTTTC. The whole variable domain, filled in from reference TRBV5-4 and TRBJ2-6, reads ETGVTQSPTHLIKTRGQQVTLRCSSQSGHNTVSWYQQALGQGPQFIFQYYREEENGRGNFPPRFSGLQFPNYSSELNVNALELDDSALYLCASSPTSGPSGANVLTFGAGSRLTVL.

The V gene is TRBV24-1, the J gene TRBJ2-5, with 8 bases aligning to TRBD2. The CDR3 sequence is 15 residues long. The germline gives CDR1 KGHDR, CDR2 SFDVKD. The V gene end was trimmed by 4 bases and the J gene end by 5 bases; junction bases not matched to a gene: 8. The CDR3 spells CATSDHSGGRETQYF. The DNA for the CDR3 is TGTGCCACCAGTGACCACAGCGGGGGCAGGGAGACCCAGTACTTC.

The chain joins TRBV5-1 to TRBJ2-7, with 13 positions matching TRBD2. From germline, CDR1 is SGHRS and CDR2 YFSETQ. This CDR3 comprises 14 residues. V dropped 3 bases and J dropped 6; count of bases not matched to a gene: 3. CDR3 in DNA: TGCGCCAGCAGCTCCGGACTAGCGGGAGTCGAGCAGTACGTC. It translates to CASSSGLAGVEQYV.

V is TRBV6-5 and J is TRBJ1-1; no clear D gene. CDR3 length: 11 residues. Germline V CDR1 and CDR2: MNHEY, SVGAGI. Trimming shortened V by 5 bases and J by 4 bases, and 5 bases separated the two germline ends. The CDR3 region is CASSTVTEAFF. CDR3 DNA: TGTGCCAGCAGTACAGTCACTGAAGCTTTCTTT.

V gene TRBV7-7 combines with J gene TRBJ2-3; 10 positions match TRBD2. Per germline, CDR1 SSHAT and CDR2 FNYEAQ (reference sequence). With 5 bases clipped from V and 3 bases from J, the junction kept 5 bases outside the gene matches. The CDR3 extends over 15 amino acids. The CDR3 nucleotides are TGTGCCAGCAGCCCTATTAGCGGGGGGACAGATACGCAGTATTTT. Residues: CASSPISGGTDTQYF.

This clone has just a few counts. The chain uses TRBV7-2 and TRBJ2-1, with 11 bases identical to TRBD2. The CDR3 has 16 residues. V was pared by 2 bases and J by 4 bases, with 4 bases of the junction left unmatched. Germline lookup yields CDR1 SGHTA and CDR2 FQGNSA. The CDR3 spells CASSLSLAGGYNEQFF. CDR3 DNA sequence: TGTGCCAGCAGCTTATCTCTAGCGGGAGGATACAATGAGCAGTTCTTC.

The V gene is TRBV27, the J gene TRBJ1-3; TRBD1 matches at 7 bases. The CDR3 runs to 15 residues. V shed 3 bases and J 2 bases; nucleotides not matched to a gene: 4. Looked up from germline, CDR1 is MNHEY and CDR2 is SMNVEV (reference sequence). In nucleotides, the CDR3 is TGTGCCAGCAGTTTGGAGGGGGCTCCTGGAAACACCATATATTTT. This codes for CASSLEGAPGNTIYF.

CDR3 loop: CASSILAGNYNEQFF. The CDR3 DNA sequence: TGTGCCAGCAGCATACTAGCGGGCAACTACAATGAGCAGTTCTTC. The rearrangement joins TRBV11-1 to TRBJ2-1; TRBD2 matches 9 bases. The germline V gene has CDR1 SGHAT and CDR2 FQDESV (reference sequence). V gave up 5 bases and J gave up 3 bases; unmatched junction bases: 5. This CDR3 is 15 amino acids long.

This chain joins TRBV30 and TRBJ1-1; 8 bases line up with TRBD1. Germline V CDR1 and CDR2: GTSNPN, SVGIG (reference sequence). The CDR3 has 13 residues. Trimming took 1 base from V and 5 from J; bases not matched to a gene: 3. The DNA of the CDR3 is TGTGCCTGGAGTGCAGGGGGCTTGACTGAAGCTTTCTTT. The encoded protein is CAWSAGGLTEAFF. Drawing the rest from reference TRBV30 and TRBJ1-1, the complete variable domain is SQTIHQWPATLVQPVGSPLSLECTVEGTSNPNLYWYRQAAGRGLQLLFYSVGIGQISSEVPQNLSASRPQDRQFILSSKKLLLSDSGFYLCAWSAGGLTEAFFGQGTRLTVV.

The CDR3 DNA reads as TGTGCCAGCAGCTTTGGGGGGACCGGGGAGCTGTTTTTT. The encoded protein is CASSFGGTGELFF. The genes are TRBV7-2 and TRBJ2-2, with D possibly being TRBD2 (6 bases). This CDR3 is 13 amino acids long. V gave up 3 bases and J gave up 5 bases, with 7 bases separating them. Germline V gene data show CDR1 as SGHTA and CDR2 as FQGNSA.

The chain uses TRBV2 and TRBJ1-2; D might be TRBD1 (6 bases). Per the germline V gene, CDR1 is SNHLY and CDR2 is FYNNEI. This CDR3 is built from 11 residues. V was cut by 4 bases and J by 7 bases, with 7 bases left in between. CDR3 protein: CASSAGVGYTF. CDR3 coding DNA: TGTGCCAGCAGTGCAGGGGTTGGCTACACCTTC.

The V gene is TRBV6-2 or TRBV6-3, the J gene TRBJ2-7; possibly TRBD2 for D (5 bases). V was pared by 6 bases and J by 3 bases, with 18 bases between. Germline V gene lookup returns CDR1 MNHEY and CDR2 SVGEGT. The CDR3 is 15 amino acids. For the CDR3, the DNA is TGTGCCAGCAGCTCATCTTTGGCCCGGGGCTACGAGCAGTACGTC. Protein sequence: CASSSSLARGYEQYV.

V usage is TRBV7-2 and J usage is TRBJ1-5, with D tentatively TRBD1 (6 bases). Per germline, CDR1 SGHTA and CDR2 FQGNSA. The CDR3 extends over 14 amino acids. V was clipped by 5 bases and J by 2 bases, with 10 bases between them. Written as DNA, the CDR3 is TGTGCCAGCAGCGTCTGGACAGGCAATCAGCCCCAGCATTTT. The encoded protein is CASSVWTGNQPQHF.

This clone occurred once. V is TRBV28 and J is TRBJ2-4; TRBD1 matches at 7 bases. Per the germline V gene, CDR1 is MDHEN and CDR2 is SYDVKM. J was trimmed by 0 bases and V by 3 bases; bases with no gene match: 8. This CDR3 has 17 residues. The CDR3 DNA sequence: TGTGCCAGCAGTTTTCGGACAGGTTCTCTAGCCAAAAACATTCAGTACTTC. This sequence encodes CASSFRTGSLAKNIQYF.